The clone carrying this TCR beta chain was observed at least ten times. What it binds is unknown. The entry originates in a study of T cells in Graves' hyperthyroidism and ophthalmopathy. Study at large: Pretreatment peripheral blood was obtained at initial diagnosis. Study observations and caveats: Expanded thyroid clonotypes (above 0.001) were mostly also found in blood.

V was shortened by 5 bases and J by 4 bases, with 14 bases between the two germline ends. CDR1 is MNHEY, CDR2 SMNVEV, per germline (reference sequence). The length of the CDR3 is 14 residues. Cells are PBMCs isolated from more than 8.5 ml of fresh blood. There were TCR beta CDR3 regions amplified from RNA transcripts. The primer set for the first-round RT-PCR of the TCR CDR3 was HTBI. TCRdb processed the multiplex PCR reads anew with MiXCR; each CDR3 protein has one entry. The sample lists about 600,000 distinct CDR3 sequences; approximately 15% were seen once. Sequences were obtained from blood. The origin of this receptor is a woman aged 18-29 years with Graves' ophthalmopathy. The chain has TRBV27 and TRBJ1-2, with D maybe TRBD1 (6 bases). The CDR3 DNA sequence: TGTGCCAGCAGTCTCTCAGGGGTTGGCTATGGCTACACCTTC. Protein product: CASSLSGVGYGYTF.